In this sample, the clone carrying this T cell receptor (beta chain) turned up many times. The data stem from a study of T cells in Graves' hyperthyroidism and ophthalmopathy. Patients aged 18 to 65 with hyperthyroidism were newly diagnosed, with duration under 2 months. The PBMCs had their origin in roughly 10 ml of fresh peripheral blood. Using RNA transcripts as the source, TCR beta CDR3 regions were amplified. The TCR CDR3 first-round RT-PCR relied on the HTBI primer set. TCRdb independently ran MiXCR on the multiplex PCR reads; one entry per CDR3 protein. The sample has 350,000 to 450,000 distinct CDR3 sequences; about 15% are singletons. The clonotype originates from a woman aged 25 to 39 with Graves' hyperthyroidism that later progressed to Graves' ophthalmopathy. The sequencing input was blood.

The CDR3: CATSGRQNTEAFF. In DNA form, the CDR3 reads TGTGCCACCAGTGGCCGCCAGAACACTGAAGCTTTCTTT. The V and J genes are TRBV24-1 and TRBJ1-1; D not certain. This CDR3 region has 13 residues. The V end was cut by 5 bases, the J end by 1 base, with 7 bases between. Per the germline V gene, CDR1 is KGHDR and CDR2 is SFDVKD.